One sample yielded the 21 T cell receptor beta chains listed below, sequenced in a study of blood T cells in healthy people across ages. Combining a sample-barcoded 5' primer with a J-beta primer mix, a second PCR ran for 7 to 11 cycles. Each CDR3 protein gets one entry after TCRdb re-called the 5' RACE reads with MiXCR. This sample has some 1,500,000 distinct CDR3 sequences, with roughly 43% found just once. Source material: blood. These receptors originate from a woman aged 18-29 years in good health.

The chain has TRBV4-1 and TRBJ2-3, with D uncertain. V was cut by 0 bases and J by 1 base, with 11 bases left in between. Germline lookup yields CDR1 MGHRA and CDR2 YSYEKL. The CDR3 has 16 amino acids. This CDR3 is CASSQDWALGTDTQYF. The CDR3 DNA reads TGCGCCAGCAGCCAAGATTGGGCGCTCGGCACAGATACGCAGTATTTT.

In DNA form, the CDR3 reads TGCAGTGCTAGATTCACGGGACGGGGAGAAAAACTGTTTTTT. It yields the protein CSARFTGRGEKLFF. The V gene is TRBV20-1, the J gene TRBJ1-4; maybe TRBD1 (5 bases). V was trimmed by 2 bases and J by 8 bases, leaving 15 bases between them. The CDR3 runs to 14 residues. Germline CDR1 is DFQATT and CDR2 is SNEGSKA (reference sequence).

This chain links TRBV12-3 or TRBV12-4 with TRBJ1-2, with a possible D match to TRBD1 (6 bases). The V end lost 2 bases, the J end lost 7 bases, and 23 bases lay between the germline ends. This CDR3 has 17 amino acids. The CDR3 region is CASSLWGGGSEDAGYTF. Written as DNA, the CDR3 is TGTGCCAGCAGTTTATGGGGGGGCGGCAGTGAAGACGCTGGCTACACCTTC.

This rearrangement joins TRBV5-6 to TRBJ1-1; maybe TRBD1 (6 bases). CDR3 length: 18 residues. Trimming removed 3 bases from V and 2 bases from J, with 23 bases in between. Per germline, CDR1 SGHDT and CDR2 YYEEEE. The CDR3, as DNA: TGTGCCAGCAGCTACGACAGGTGGATACCTGAGGTTAACACTGAAGCTTTCTTT. Protein: CASSYDRWIPEVNTEAFF.

This clonotype came up a few times. This chain joins TRBV5-1 and TRBJ2-5, with TRBD2 identical over 15 bases. Germline loops: CDR1 SGHRS, CDR2 YFSETQ. There are 17 residues in the CDR3. Trimming removed 2 bases from V and 1 base from J; junction bases left unmatched: 3. This CDR3 is CASSFGLAGGSQETQYF. For the CDR3, the DNA is TGCGCCAGCAGCTTTGGACTAGCGGGGGGGTCCCAAGAGACCCAGTACTTC.

The CDR3 is CSANKPGQGAGQPQHF. The CDR3 DNA reads TGCAGTGCTAACAAACCGGGACAGGGGGCAGGTCAGCCCCAGCATTTT. This sequence joins TRBV20-1 and TRBJ1-5; TRBD1 agrees at 12 bases. Germline values: CDR1 DFQATT, CDR2 SNEGSKA (reference sequence). This CDR3 has 16 amino acids. V shed 4 bases and J 6 bases; nucleotides not matched to a gene: 10.

The V and J genes are TRBV6-5 and TRBJ1-1; 11 bases fit TRBD1. The CDR3 runs 14 residues. CDR1 is MNHEY and CDR2 is SVGAGI in the germline V gene. The ends lost 7 bases at V and 5 bases at J; junction bases unmatched: 6. The CDR3 sequence: CASKGDRGLTEAFF. Written as DNA, the CDR3 is TGTGCCAGCAAGGGGGACAGGGGGTTAACTGAAGCTTTCTTT.

The rearrangement links TRBV7-9 to TRBJ2-2; D unclear. This CDR3 has 16 residues. Per the germline V gene, CDR1 is SEHNR and CDR2 is FQNEAQ (reference sequence). The V end lost 1 base, the J end lost 0 bases, and 9 bases lay between the germline ends. In DNA, the CDR3 is TGTGCCAGCAGCTTAGTTCCACATACGAACACCGGGGAGCTGTTTTTT. Protein: CASSLVPHTNTGELFF.

This clonotype was recorded a few times. The chain couples TRBV5-1 to TRBJ1-4; TRBD1 agrees at 8 bases. The length of the CDR3 is 17 residues. V shed 2 bases, J shed 5 bases, and the junction held 11 bases outside the gene matches. Germline loops: CDR1 SGHRS, CDR2 YFSETQ. CDR3: CASSFGQGPGGNEKLFF. CDR3 DNA sequence: TGCGCCAGCAGCTTCGGACAGGGCCCGGGGGGAAATGAAAAACTGTTTTTT.

Concerning this clonotype itself: The junction shows a germline mismatch at one end, possibly a read error. This sequence joins TRBV10-3 and TRBJ2-1; the match to TRBD2 covers 7 bases. Germline V gene sequence: CDR1 ENHRY, CDR2 SYGVKD. This CDR3 region has 14 residues. CDR3 DNA: TGTGCCATCCGTGAGCGGGATATCTACAAGGAGCAGTTCTTC. It translates to CAIRERDIYKEQFF.

The chain links TRBV20-1 to TRBJ1-4; unclear D gene. Trimming shortened V by 3 bases and J by 3 bases, and 8 bases separated the two germline ends. Germline-derived CDR1 and CDR2 are DFQATT and SNEGSKA (reference sequence). This CDR3 has 13 amino acids. The CDR3 DNA is TGCAGTGCTAGCACACTTGCTAATGAAAAACTGTTTTTT. This translates into CSASTLANEKLFF.

The chain combines TRBV21-1 with TRBJ2-7. TRBV21-1 is a pseudogene segment. There are 12 residues in the CDR3. The CDR3 region is CASSNISYEQYF. In nucleotides, the CDR3 is TGTGCCAGCAGCAACATCTCCTACGAGCAGTACTTC.

Points on this clonotype: One end of the junction varies from germline; a read error may be responsible. The chain employs TRBV12-3 or TRBV12-4 and TRBJ1-2; 8 bases are shared with TRBD1. This CDR3 region has 14 residues. In nucleotides, the CDR3 is TGTGCCAGCAGTGCCCCCGGACAGGGACAAGGCTACATCTTC. This codes for CASSAPGQGQGYIF.

This clonotype was seen a single time. J is TRBJ2-4 and V is TRBV6-2 or TRBV6-3, with a possible D match to TRBD1 (6 bases). The end of the DNA fits TRBJ2-7 better, so the J call may be wrong. CDR3 length: 13 amino acids. CDR1 and CDR2 (germline): MNHEY, SVGEGT. This CDR3 reads CASKKRGTHEQYF. The CDR3 bases are TGTGCCAGCAAAAAGAGGGGGACCCACGAGCAGTACTTC.

This clonotype has a handful of counts. The chain carries TRBV20-1 and TRBJ2-3; D is possibly TRBD2 (6 bases). Germline CDR1 and CDR2: DFQATT and SNEGSKA (reference sequence). The germline V and J ends were trimmed by 0 bases and 0 bases, with 13 bases remaining between them. There are 16 residues in the CDR3. In DNA, the CDR3 is TGCAGTGCTAGAGACACCCTAGCGTCTAGCACAGATACGCAGTATTTT. Encoded protein: CSARDTLASSTDTQYF.

This chain links TRBV3-1 with TRBJ2-5; D possibly uses TRBD1 or TRBD2 (6 bases each). The CDR3 extends over 14 amino acids. Trimming shortened V by 1 base and J by 3 bases, and 9 bases separated the two germline ends. Germline CDR1 and CDR2: LGHDT and YNNKEL (reference sequence). The CDR3 protein is CASSQVEGEETQYF. CDR3 nucleotide sequence: TGTGCCAGCAGCCAAGTGGAGGGGGAAGAGACCCAGTACTTC.

This clonotype was seen more than once but under ten times. The chain recombines TRBV6-2 or TRBV6-3 with TRBJ2-5, with 7 bases matching TRBD1. V lost 6 bases, J lost 1 base, and 8 bases stayed unmatched. Germline V gene data show CDR1 as MNHEY and CDR2 as SVGEGT. The CDR3 spans 15 residues. Here the CDR3 DNA reads TGTGCCAGCAGATTGGGACAGACATCCCAAGAGACCCAGTACTTC. Amino acids: CASRLGQTSQETQYF.

The table lists this clonotype with a few counts. The chain combines TRBV20-1 with TRBJ2-1; no clear D. Germline V gene lookup returns CDR1 DFQATT and CDR2 SNEGSKA (reference sequence). V shed 8 bases and J shed 0 bases, with 17 bases lying between them. There are 15 residues in the CDR3. CDR3 coding DNA: TGCAGTTTACGAGCCCGTCATTCCTCCTACAATGAGCAGTTCTTC. Translating gives CSLRARHSSYNEQFF.

The gene calls are TRBV29-1 and TRBJ1-1; D gene ambiguous. V was cut by 6 bases and J by 5 bases, with 16 bases left in between. The CDR3 contains 13 residues. CDR1 and CDR2 (germline): SQVTM, ANQGSEA. The CDR3 bases are TGCAGCGTACGAAGCATGGTGAGGACTGAAGCTTTCTTT. Its protein product is CSVRSMVRTEAFF.

The chain uses TRBV6-6 and TRBJ1-4, with D unresolved. The ends were cut back, 6 bases at V and 7 bases at J, with 15 bases in the middle. The CDR3 consists of 14 residues. CDR1 MNHNY and CDR2 SVGAGI come from the germline V gene (reference sequence). The CDR3 region has the DNA TGTGCCAGCAGCCGCCGCGGATCTGGTGAAAAACTGTTTTTT. Translating gives CASSRRGSGEKLFF.

The chain is built from TRBV15 and TRBJ1-5; no firm D call. V lost 0 bases, J lost 4 bases, and 7 bases lay in between. Germline loops: CDR1 LNHNV, CDR2 YYDKDF (reference sequence). CDR3 length: 14 residues. CDR3 loop: CATSRDARNQPQHF. The CDR3 DNA is TGTGCCACCAGCAGAGATGCCCGGAATCAGCCCCAGCATTTT.